This T cell receptor beta chain was identified in a study of T cell repertoires in cytomegalovirus infection. Study details: Based on public TCR beta signatures, there were indications of CMV infection and of a matching HLA type.

In this sample, this clonotype turned up a few times. The target antigen is unknown. From the reads, TCRdb called clonotypes with MiXCR, one entry per CDR3 protein. Here the sample spans some 160,000 distinct CDR3 sequences, roughly 17% being singletons. The CDR3 covers 13 residues. The germline V and J ends were trimmed by 0 bases and 6 bases, with 6 bases remaining between them. Germline V CDR1 and CDR2: MGHRA, YSYEKL. The study's findings and limits: Cumulated frequencies of public TCR beta families served to identify carriers of CMV plus the relevant HLA. HLA-C-restricted CMV-specific TCR beta clonotypes prevailed in the ex vivo response.

V and J are TRBV4-1 and TRBJ1-5; the D gene is possibly TRBD1 (5 bases). The sequence came from a human donor in good health (CMV status not recorded). Some clones in this sample may be carry-over from other donors' samples. The sequencing input was CD8+ T cells from PBMCs. CDR3 sequence (DNA): TGCGCCAGCAGCCAAGAAGACAGTCAGCCCCAGCATTTT. It is translated as CASSQEDSQPQHF.